This T cell receptor beta chain stems from a study of long-term antiretroviral therapy in people with HIV. Study-level information: The earliest samples came from an era when ART typically awaited falling CD4 counts.

Trimming removed 3 bases from V and 9 bases from J; junction bases left unmatched: 6. In germline, CDR1 is ENHRY, CDR2 SYGVKD. CDR3 length: 16 residues. It was version v3.0 of the immunoSEQ assay that was run at survey level. Some clones are missing from TCRdb's copy, which holds only in-frame ones; the method was immunoSEQ multiplex PCR. In the table there are fewer than 40,000 clones, about four fifths of which are singletons. This clonotype originated in a man aged 18 to 35 with HIV. The V call is TRBV10-3, the J call TRBJ2-1, with 15 bases that match TRBD2. This specimen was unsorted PBMCs, taken 1.9 years after starting antiretroviral therapy. CDR3 loop: CAISELGLAGGTEQFF. The CDR3 nucleotides read TGTGCCATCAGTGAACTCGGACTAGCGGGGGGGACTGAGCAGTTCTTC.